This TCR beta chain came from a study of beta chain features in type 1 diabetes. Study results and caveats: Moderate but significant shortening of TCRB CDR3s was recorded in all four CD4+ subsets from Type 1 diabetes patients.

Germline values: CDR1 SGHAT, CDR2 FQDESV (reference sequence). The CDR3 spans 15 residues. V lost 0 bases, J lost 7 bases, and 13 bases lay in between. This clone has just a few counts. Its specificity is unknown. Since all of the isolated RNA was reverse transcribed, expressed TCRB transcripts were what got sequenced. Only in-frame clones appear in the TCRdb table, and some are missing; sequencing was by immunoSEQ multiplex PCR. The sample carries nearly 700,000 clones, around an eighth recorded once. The V call is TRBV11-1, the J call TRBJ2-1; D may be TRBD2 (5 bases). The sequence derives from a man younger than 30 with type 1 diabetes. The source material was naive CD4+ T cells from blood. The CDR3: CASSLAGLASNEQFF. The CDR3 region has the DNA TGTGCCAGCAGCTTAGCGGGCCTAGCTAGTAATGAGCAGTTCTTC.